This TCR beta chain emerged from a study of T cell changes during pregnancy in multiple sclerosis. This clone has only one observation. The data were produced by immunoSEQ multiplex PCR, yet TCRdb's version contains in-frame clones alone and is incomplete. This sample has approximately 79,000 clones; roughly 93% occur once, and the top ten carry around 0.75%. This sequence was found in a female donor in good health, enrolled as a control in a pregnancy study. The sample in question was peripheral blood, obtained in the second trimester of pregnancy.

The CDR3 spells CASSAMLGGDTEAFF. DNA for the CDR3: TGTGCCAGCAGCGCGATGTTGGGGGGGGACACTGAAGCTTTCTTT. The chain recombines TRBV5-4 with TRBJ1-1, with TRBD1 as a possible D gene (5 bases). V was pared by 4 bases and J by 3 bases, with 16 bases between. CDR1 is SGHNT and CDR2 is YYREEE in the germline V gene (reference sequence). The CDR3 is 15 residues long.